This is a list of T cell receptor beta chains from one sample in a study of cytomegalovirus exposure and HLA in healthy donors. Using immunoSEQ multiplex PCR, the repertoire was profiled, and TCRdb retains in-frame clones only, with some absent. The sample lists roughly 80,000 clones; about 81% were seen once. Sequencing was done on a sample of PBMCs. Receptor source: a woman in her fifties or sixties in good health and CMV-seronegative. CDR3s include the opening cysteine and the closing phenylalanine or tryptophan. The order of the fields is D gene, clone size, J gene, V gene, CDR3 length, CDR3 protein, CDR3 DNA. The D gene is left open where the match is weak. Clone size is not always given. Where it is, it says once, few, many or a class for expanded clones.

- - TRBJ2-2 TRBV27 14 CASSWGRNTGELFF TGTGCCAGCAGTTGGGGCCGGAACACCGGGGAGCTGTTTTTT
- - TRBJ1-1 TRBV4-2 15 CASSQELTRRTEAFF TGTGCCAGCAGCCAAGAGCTGACACGTCGAACTGAAGCTTTCTTT
- - TRBJ2-2 TRBV5-4 16 CASSLQLASNTGELFF TGTGCCAGCAGCTTGCAGCTAGCGTCGAACACCGGGGAGCTGTTTTTT
TRBD1 - TRBJ2-1 TRBV5-1 15 CASSFGQGQHNEQFF TGCGCCAGCAGCTTTGGACAGGGTCAGCACAATGAGCAGTTCTTC
- - TRBJ1-1 TRBV9 15 CASSVAGERNTEAFF TGTGCCAGCAGCGTAGCCGGTGAGAGGAACACTGAAGCTTTCTTT
TRBD1 few TRBJ1-1 TRBV4-1 15 CASDKDRAMNTEAFF TGCGCCAGCGATAAGGACAGGGCAATGAACACTGAAGCTTTCTTT
TRBD2 - TRBJ2-5 TRBV7-6 13 CASSGAGQETQYF TGTGCCAGCAGCGGAGCGGGGCAAGAGACCCAGTACTTC
- - TRBJ1-1 TRBV18 15 CASSPTTYRDTEAFF TGTGCCAGCTCGCCCACCACCTACAGGGACACTGAAGCTTTCTTT
- - TRBJ2-5 TRBV6-5 15 CASSYRGSELETQYF TGTGCCAGCAGTTATCGGGGGTCTGAACTAGAGACCCAGTACTTC
TRBD2 - TRBJ2-1 TRBV27 13 CASRRLAGDQQFF TGTGCCAGCAGACGACTAGCGGGAGATCAGCAGTTCTTC
- - TRBJ2-2 TRBV2 12 CASSERGGELFF TGTGCCAGCAGTGAAAGGGGCGGGGAGCTGTTTTTT
- - TRBJ1-1 TRBV15 19 CATSRDLKPGRPGKATTFF TGTGCCACCAGCAGAGACCTAAAACCCGGGAGACCCGGGAAGGCTACGACTTTCTTT
- - TRBJ2-3 TRBV30 11 CAWSPLDMQYF TGTGCCTGGAGCCCTCTAGATATGCAGTATTTT
- - TRBJ1-2 TRBV5-4 14 CASSLAWGQDGYTF TGTGCCAGCAGCTTGGCCTGGGGGCAGGATGGCTACACCTTC
- few TRBJ1-3 TRBV6-5 14 CASSWGPAGNTIYF TGTGCCAGCAGCTGGGGGCCAGCTGGAAACACCATATATTTT
- - TRBJ2-7 TRBV5-4 14 CASSLGDTSYEQYF TGTGCCAGCAGCTTGGGGGACACCTCCTACGAGCAGTACTTC
TRBD1 - TRBJ1-1 TRBV6-1 12 CASSRTGIGAFF TGTGCCAGCAGTAGGACAGGGATTGGTGCTTTCTTT
TRBD2 - TRBJ2-7 TRBV29-1 16 CSVEGTSGREGYEQYF TGCAGCGTTGAAGGGACTAGCGGGAGGGAGGGCTACGAGCAGTACTTC
TRBD1 - TRBJ2-2 TRBV4-3 17 CASSQAGQVANTGELFF TGCGCCAGCAGCCAGGCGGGACAGGTCGCGAACACCGGGGAGCTGTTTTTT
TRBD1 - TRBJ1-1 TRBV7-9 15 CSSSSEDRGHTEAFF TGTTCCAGCAGCTCTGAAGACAGGGGGCATACTGAAGCTTTCTTT
- - TRBJ2-2 TRBV2 15 CAIVPGLPNTGELFF TGTGCCATCGTACCAGGACTACCGAACACCGGGGAGCTGTTTTTT
- - TRBJ2-2 TRBV2 14 CASSLRDFTGELFF TGTGCCAGCAGTCTCCGGGACTTCACCGGGGAGCTGTTTTTT
TRBD2 - TRBJ2-3 TRBV7-2 17 CASSSRTSGGSRDTQYF TGTGCCAGCAGCTCAAGGACTAGCGGGGGGAGTAGAGATACGCAGTATTTT
- - TRBJ1-4 TRBV4-1 15 CASSQDEATNEKLFF TGCGCCAGCAGCCAAGATGAGGCAACTAATGAAAAACTGTTTTTT
TRBD1 few TRBJ1-2 TRBV18 15 CASSPGQGPNYGYTF TGTGCCAGCTCACCGGGACAGGGACCCAACTATGGCTACACCTTC
- - TRBJ2-7 TRBV28 13 CASSRPPDGEQYF TGTGCCAGCAGCAGGCCCCCGGATGGCGAGCAGTACTTC
- - TRBJ2-3 TRBV28 12 CASAGSTDTQYF TGTGCCAGCGCCGGTAGCACAGATACGCAGTATTTT
- - TRBJ1-1 TRBV5-1 14 CASSLRGGDTEAFF TGCGCCAGCAGCCTAAGGGGCGGGGACACTGAAGCTTTCTTT
TRBD2 - TRBJ2-7 TRBV28 20 CASSSPLITGLAGGPHEQYF TGTGCCAGCAGTTCGCCCCTCATTACGGGACTAGCGGGAGGGCCCCACGAGCAGTACTTC
- - TRBJ2-5 TRBV30 14 CAWKFGGQQETQYF TGTGCCTGGAAATTCGGGGGTCAGCAAGAGACCCAGTACTTC
TRBD1 - TRBJ1-4 TRBV5-1 14 CASSFQGGEEKLFF TGCGCCAGCAGCTTCCAGGGGGGAGAGGAAAAACTGTTTTTT
TRBD1 - TRBJ2-5 TRBV19 14 CASSIPGQQETQYF TGTGCCAGTAGTATACCGGGACAGCAAGAGACCCAGTACTTC